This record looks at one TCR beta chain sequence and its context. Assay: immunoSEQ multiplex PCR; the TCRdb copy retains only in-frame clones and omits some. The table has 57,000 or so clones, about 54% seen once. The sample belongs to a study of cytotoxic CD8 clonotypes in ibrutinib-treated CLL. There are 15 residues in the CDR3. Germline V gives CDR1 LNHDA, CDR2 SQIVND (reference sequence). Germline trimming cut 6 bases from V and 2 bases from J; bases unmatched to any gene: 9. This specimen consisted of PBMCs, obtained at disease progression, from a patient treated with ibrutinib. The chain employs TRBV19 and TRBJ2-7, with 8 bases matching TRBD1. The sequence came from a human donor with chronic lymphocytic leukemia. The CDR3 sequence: CASSISGTGAYEQYF. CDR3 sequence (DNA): TGTGCCAGTAGCATTTCCGGGACAGGCGCCTACGAGCAGTACTTC.